The 5 T cell receptor beta chains given below trace back to one sample, sequenced in a study of glioma-infiltrating T cells after dendritic cell vaccination. Some clones are missing from TCRdb's copy, which holds only in-frame ones; the method was immunoSEQ multiplex PCR. This table has roughly 87,000 clones, 83% appearing once. Stated time point: after dendritic cell vaccination, including at tumor progression/relapse. Sequencing was performed on blood, taken after dendritic cell vaccination. All receptors come from a human donor with glioblastoma.

This clone has just a few counts. The chain couples TRBV7-2 to TRBJ2-7, with 12 bases fitting TRBD2. With V trimmed by 5 bases and J by 4 bases, 6 bases remained unmatched. The CDR3 contains 15 residues. Germline values: CDR1 SGHTA, CDR2 FQGNSA. The CDR3 sequence is CASSKLAGGYYEQYF. In DNA form, the CDR3 reads TGTGCCAGCAGCAAACTAGCGGGGGGTTATTACGAGCAGTACTTC.

This chain links TRBV7-2 with TRBJ2-7; D gene uncertain. The CDR3 length is 14 residues. CDR1 is SGHTA and CDR2 is FQGNSA in the germline V gene. Trimming removed 1 base at V and 2 bases at J, with 9 bases between. The CDR3 DNA is TGTGCCAGCAGCTTAGAGCCCCCCCCCTACGAGCAGTACTTC. Its translation: CASSLEPPPYEQYF. Combining the CDR3 with reference TRBV7-2 and TRBJ2-7 gives the whole variable domain GAGVSQSPSNKVTEKGKDVELRCDPISGHTALYWYRQSLGQGLEFLIYFQGNSAPDKSGLPSDRFSAERTGGSVSTLTIQRTQQEDSAVYLCASSLEPPPYEQYFGPGTRLTVT.

The genes are TRBV2 and TRBJ1-2; 7 bases match TRBD1. The J segment lost 11 bases and the V segment lost 4 bases, leaving 7 bases of the junction unmatched. The CDR3 totals 12 residues. Germline lookup yields CDR1 SNHLY and CDR2 FYNNEI. The CDR3 protein is CASSVTGEGYTF. Written as DNA, the CDR3 is TGTGCCAGCAGTGTCACAGGGGAAGGATACACCTTC.

This clone was observed once. The chain couples TRBV6-5 to TRBJ1-2; 9 bases fit TRBD1. The germline CDR1 and CDR2 sequences are MNHEY and SVGAGI. The CDR3 has 15 amino acids. Trimming at V came to 3 bases and at J to 7 bases, leaving 9 bases not matched to a gene. In DNA, the CDR3 is TGTGCCAGCAGTTATGACGGACAGGGGTCAAGTGGCTACACCTTC. Its protein product is CASSYDGQGSSGYTF.

The chain carries TRBV13 and TRBJ1-2; D call uncertain. The CDR3 length is 13 residues. CDR1 and CDR2 (germline): PRHDT, FYEKMQ (reference sequence). Trimming removed 1 base from V and 6 bases from J, with 9 bases in between. The chain's CDR3 is CASSLAGVNGYTF. In nucleotides, the CDR3 is TGTGCCAGCAGCTTAGCCGGAGTAAATGGCTACACCTTC.